These 14 T cell receptor beta chains were all obtained from the same sample, sequenced in a study of blood T cell repertoires in COVID-19. Only in-frame clones appear in the TCRdb table, and some are missing; sequencing was by immunoSEQ multiplex PCR. Among roughly 200,000 clones, roughly 84% were seen once, and the ten largest hold 15% to 20%. The source material was peripheral blood. All receptors come from a person between 65 and 79 years old with COVID-19, enrolled during active disease.

The CDR3 region has the DNA TGCGCCAGCAGCCAAGGGCCCACAGGCATTTATGGCTACACCTTC. Translated, it gives CASSQGPTGIYGYTF. The rearrangement links TRBV4-3 to TRBJ1-2; D is perhaps TRBD1 (5 bases). V gave up 1 base and J gave up 5 bases, with 14 bases separating them. Germline V gene data show CDR1 as LGHNA and CDR2 as YSLEER. The CDR3 extends over 15 amino acids.

The chain combines TRBV28 with TRBJ1-2; D gene unclear. Between the trimmed V and J ends, which lost 7 bases and 8 bases, there was a span of 20 bases. CDR3 length: 14 amino acids. The germline V gene encodes CDR1 MDHEN and CDR2 SYDVKM. Here the CDR3 reads CASISDGGPDGYTF. The CDR3 DNA reads TGTGCCAGCATTTCCGATGGAGGTCCCGACGGCTACACCTTC.

The V gene is TRBV15, the J gene TRBJ1-6, with 7 nucleotides matching TRBD1. The CDR3 covers 15 residues. The V gene end was trimmed by 1 base and the J gene end by 11 bases; junction bases not matched to a gene: 8. From germline, CDR1 is LNHNV and CDR2 YYDKDF (reference sequence). The CDR3 DNA sequence: TGTGCCACCAGCAGAGCGACAGGGTCTCGTCCACCCCTCCACTTT. Protein: CATSRATGSRPPLHF.

This clone was counted a single time. The CDR3 here is CASTPLQGANSYEQYF. The CDR3 bases are TGTGCCAGCACTCCCTTGCAGGGGGCAAACTCCTACGAGCAGTACTTC. This sequence joins TRBV28 and TRBJ2-7, with TRBD1 matching over 8 bases. There are 16 residues in the CDR3. Germline CDR1 reads MDHEN; CDR2 reads SYDVKM. V was clipped by 7 bases and J by 0 bases; unmatched bases: 11.

The CDR3 here is CASSLPDRGLSPLHF. CDR3 sequence (DNA): TGTGCCAGCAGTTTACCCGACAGGGGCCTCTCACCCCTCCACTTT. The chain couples TRBV28 to TRBJ1-6, with 8 bases fitting TRBD1. The ends lost 2 bases at V and 10 bases at J; junction bases unmatched: 7. Per the germline V gene, CDR1 is MDHEN and CDR2 is SYDVKM. The CDR3 runs 15 residues. Full variable domain (missing parts from reference TRBV28 and TRBJ1-6): DVKVTQSSRYLVKRTGEKVFLECVQDMDHENMFWYRQDPGLGLRLIYFSYDVKMKEKGDIPEGYSVSREKKERFSLILESASTNQTSMYLCASSLPDRGLSPLHFGNGTRLTVT.

The CDR3 DNA reads TGTGCCAGCAGCCGCTCTAACTTCAATCAGCCCCAGCATTTT. Protein product: CASSRSNFNQPQHF. The chain recombines TRBV11-2 with TRBJ1-5; D remains ambiguous. Trimming removed 5 bases from V and 3 bases from J, with 11 bases in between. The CDR3 contains 14 residues. CDR1 and CDR2 from the germline V gene are SGHAT and FQNNGV.

This clone was observed a single time. V is TRBV30 and J is TRBJ1-2; the match to TRBD1 covers 7 bases. Trimming cost V 3 bases and J 4 bases; bases outside gene matches: 11. Germline V CDR1 and CDR2: GTSNPN, SVGIG (reference sequence). This CDR3 is built from 15 residues. The CDR3, as DNA: TGTGCCTGGAGGCCATATGACAGGGAGGCCTATGGCTACACCTTC. The encoded protein is CAWRPYDREAYGYTF.

The chain recombines TRBV6-5 with TRBJ2-3; 7 nucleotides agree with TRBD2. The germline V gene has CDR1 MNHEY and CDR2 SVGAGI. This CDR3 region has 14 residues. Unmatched junction bases numbered 9, after V lost 6 bases and J lost 6 bases. The CDR3 loop reads CASSPTGGSDTQYF. CDR3 DNA: TGTGCCAGCAGCCCCACGGGGGGATCGGATACGCAGTATTTT.

The rearrangement uses TRBV5-1 and TRBJ1-4; possibly TRBD1 for D (6 bases). Trimming shortened V by 3 bases and J by 3 bases, and 9 bases separated the two germline ends. The CDR3 runs 14 residues. Germline lookup yields CDR1 SGHRS and CDR2 YFSETQ. The DNA for the CDR3 is TGCGCCAGCAGCTCGACAGGTGCTAATGAAAAACTGTTTTTT. Encoded protein: CASSSTGANEKLFF. The whole variable domain, remainder taken from reference TRBV5-1 and TRBJ1-4, is KAGVTQTPRYLIKTRGQQVTLSCSPISGHRSVSWYQQTPGQGLQFLFEYFSETQRNKGNFPGRFSGRQFSNSRSEMNVSTLELGDSALYLCASSSTGANEKLFFGSGTQLSVL.

This sequence joins TRBV7-9 and TRBJ2-1, with 13 bases fitting TRBD2. The CDR3 covers 16 residues. J gave up 10 bases and V 5 bases, and 11 bases lay outside the gene matches. Germline CDR1 SEHNR, CDR2 FQNEAQ (reference sequence). CDR3 sequence (DNA): TGTGCCAGCAGCCCAGGGACTAGCGGGACCATCGGGGAGCAGTTCTTC. It codes for CASSPGTSGTIGEQFF.

This sequence joins TRBV6-1 and TRBJ1-4; the D is unclear. CDR1 MNHNS and CDR2 SASEGT come from the germline V gene. The CDR3 consists of 18 residues. With 0 bases removed from V and 2 bases from J, the gap between germline ends came to 16 bases. The CDR3 spells CASSEAVPNFGTNEKLFF. The CDR3 bases are TGTGCCAGCAGTGAAGCGGTCCCTAACTTCGGGACTAATGAAAAACTGTTTTTT.

This chain links TRBV27 with TRBJ2-7, with 8 bases lining up with TRBD2. The CDR3 consists of 15 residues. V shed 10 bases, J shed 0 bases, and the junction held 11 bases outside the gene matches. CDR1 MNHEY and CDR2 SMNVEV come from the germline V gene (reference sequence). CDR3 nucleotides: TGTGCCACCCGCTCGAAGGGGACTAGCTCCTACGAGCAGTACTTC. Translation: CATRSKGTSSYEQYF.

Here the CDR3 reads CASSLGGTGGVSTSYEQYF. The CDR3 DNA reads as TGTGCCAGCAGCTTAGGGGGGACAGGGGGAGTTTCGACTTCCTACGAGCAGTACTTC. The rearrangement joins TRBV7-9 to TRBJ2-7; 11 nucleotides line up with TRBD1. Germline CDR1 reads SEHNR; CDR2 reads FQNEAQ (reference sequence). V was clipped by 1 base and J by 1 base; unmatched bases: 12. CDR3 length: 19 residues.

V gene TRBV27 combines with J gene TRBJ2-7; D is uncertain. This CDR3 is built from 12 residues. In germline, CDR1 is MNHEY, CDR2 SMNVEV (reference sequence). V dropped 4 bases and J dropped 3 bases, with 7 bases sitting between them. In nucleotides, the CDR3 is TGTGCCAGCAGTTCCATCAACTACGAGCAGTACTTC. This encodes CASSSINYEQYF.